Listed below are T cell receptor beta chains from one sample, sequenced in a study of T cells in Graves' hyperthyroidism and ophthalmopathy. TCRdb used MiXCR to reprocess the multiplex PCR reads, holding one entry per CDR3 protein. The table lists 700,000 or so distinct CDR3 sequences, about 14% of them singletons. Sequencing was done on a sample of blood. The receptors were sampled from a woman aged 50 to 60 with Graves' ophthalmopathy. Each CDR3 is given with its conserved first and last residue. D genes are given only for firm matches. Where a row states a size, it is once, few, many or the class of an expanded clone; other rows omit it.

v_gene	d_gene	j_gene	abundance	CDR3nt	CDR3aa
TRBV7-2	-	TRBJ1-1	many	TGTGCCAGCAGCTTCCACGTGAACACTGAAGCTTTCTTT	CASSFHVNTEAFF
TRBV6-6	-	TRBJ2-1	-	TGTGCCAGCAGTTACTCCCTAGCAGAGCAGTTCTTC	CASSYSLAEQFF
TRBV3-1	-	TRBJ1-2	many	TGTGCCAGCGGTGGGAGCTATGGCTACACCTTC	CASGGSYGYTF
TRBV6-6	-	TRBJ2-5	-	TGTGCCAGCAGTTACTCGGGAAGGTCCCAAGAGACCCAGTACTTC	CASSYSGRSQETQYF
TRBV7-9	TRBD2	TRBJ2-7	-	TGTGCCAGCAGCCCGGGGACTAGCGAAAAAACCTACGAGCAGTACTTC	CASSPGTSEKTYEQYF
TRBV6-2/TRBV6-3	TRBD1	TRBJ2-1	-	TGTGCCAGCAGTACCGGACAGGTCTCCTACAATGAGCAGTTCTTC	CASSTGQVSYNEQFF
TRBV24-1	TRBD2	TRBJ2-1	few	TGTGCCACCAGTGATTGGCCTAGCGGGAGGAATGACAATGAGCAGTTCTTC	CATSDWPSGRNDNEQFF
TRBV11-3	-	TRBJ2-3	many	TGTGCCAGTGCGACAGGAACTACAGATACGCAGTATTTT	CASATGTTDTQYF
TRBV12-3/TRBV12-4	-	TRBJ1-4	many	TGTGCCAGCAGTTTAGTATGGGGTGAAAAACTGTTTTTT	CASSLVWGEKLFF
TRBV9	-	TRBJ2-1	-	TGTGCCAGCAGCCCGAGGCGGACTTACTCCTACAATGAGCAGTTCTTC	CASSPRRTYSYNEQFF
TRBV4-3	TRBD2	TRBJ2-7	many	TGCGCCAGCAGCCAAGATATAACTAGCGGCTACGAGCAGTACTTC	CASSQDITSGYEQYF
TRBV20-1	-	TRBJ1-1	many	TGCAGTGCCCCGGAGGGGGTTGCTGAAGCTTTCTTT	CSAPEGVAEAFF
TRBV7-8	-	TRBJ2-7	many	TGTGCCAGCAGCTCAGCCGTCCGGTCAGGTTCTAAGCTAACCTACGAGCAGTACTTC	CASSSAVRSGSKLTYEQYF
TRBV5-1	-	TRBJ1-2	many	TGCGCCAGCAGCGTTCAGGGCGGTTCTAACTATGGCTACACCTTC	CASSVQGGSNYGYTF
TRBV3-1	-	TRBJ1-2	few	TGTGCCAGCAGCCAATCTTTCGGGGGCCAGGGGAACTATGGCTACACCTTC	CASSQSFGGQGNYGYTF
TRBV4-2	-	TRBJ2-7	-	TGTGCCAGCAGCCCGATCACAGACGACTACGAGCAGTACTTC	CASSPITDDYEQYF
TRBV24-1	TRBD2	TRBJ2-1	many	TGTGCCACCAGTGACCGAGCGGGGATATCCTACAATGAGCAGTTCTTC	CATSDRAGISYNEQFF
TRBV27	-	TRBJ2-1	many	TGTGCCAGCAGTTTCGTTTCTGGACGGAAATACAATGAGCAGTTCTTC	CASSFVSGRKYNEQFF
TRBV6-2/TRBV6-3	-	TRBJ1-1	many	TGTGCCAGCAGTTACGCCTCGGGAGATACGAACACTGAAGCTTTCTTT	CASSYASGDTNTEAFF
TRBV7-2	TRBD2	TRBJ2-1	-	TGTGCCAGCAGCCATAGCGGGAGGAGTATCTACAATGAGCAGTTCTTC	CASSHSGRSIYNEQFF
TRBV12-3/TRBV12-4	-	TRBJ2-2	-	TGTGCCAGCAGTTACACAGGGTCTCGGGAGCTGTTTTTT	CASSYTGSRELFF
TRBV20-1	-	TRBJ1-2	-	TGCAGTGCTTCTCGGGGGGGCTACACCTTC	CSASRGGYTF
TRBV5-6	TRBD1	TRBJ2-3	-	TGTGCCAGCATCCGGACAGGGGGCAACACAGATACGCAGTATTTT	CASIRTGGNTDTQYF
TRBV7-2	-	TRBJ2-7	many	TGTGCCAGCAGCTTCCTGAGGACAACCTACGAGCAGTACTTC	CASSFLRTTYEQYF